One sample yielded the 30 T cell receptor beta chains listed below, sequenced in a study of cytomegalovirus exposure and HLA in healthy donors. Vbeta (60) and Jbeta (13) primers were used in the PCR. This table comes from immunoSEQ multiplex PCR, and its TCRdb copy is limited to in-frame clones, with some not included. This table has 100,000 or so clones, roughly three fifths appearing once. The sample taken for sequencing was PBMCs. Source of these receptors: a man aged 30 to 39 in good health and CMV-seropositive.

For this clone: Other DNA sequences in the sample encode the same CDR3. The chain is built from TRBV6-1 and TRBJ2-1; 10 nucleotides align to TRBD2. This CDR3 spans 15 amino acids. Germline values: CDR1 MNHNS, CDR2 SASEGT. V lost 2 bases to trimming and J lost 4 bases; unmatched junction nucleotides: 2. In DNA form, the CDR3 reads TGTGCCAGCAGTGAATTAGCGGGGGGATACAATGAGCAGTTCTTC. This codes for CASSELAGGYNEQFF.

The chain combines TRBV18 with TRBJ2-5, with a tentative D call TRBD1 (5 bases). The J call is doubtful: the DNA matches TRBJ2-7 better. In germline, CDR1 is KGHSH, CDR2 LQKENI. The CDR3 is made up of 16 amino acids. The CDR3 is CASSLFDSLMPYEQYF. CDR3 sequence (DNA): TGTGCCAGCTCACTTTTTGACAGCCTAATGCCCTACGAGCAGTACTTC.

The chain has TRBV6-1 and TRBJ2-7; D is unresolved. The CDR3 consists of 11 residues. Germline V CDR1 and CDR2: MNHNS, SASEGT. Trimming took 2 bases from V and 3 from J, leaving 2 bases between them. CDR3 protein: CASSEHYEQYF. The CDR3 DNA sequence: TGTGCCAGCAGTGAACACTACGAGCAGTACTTC.

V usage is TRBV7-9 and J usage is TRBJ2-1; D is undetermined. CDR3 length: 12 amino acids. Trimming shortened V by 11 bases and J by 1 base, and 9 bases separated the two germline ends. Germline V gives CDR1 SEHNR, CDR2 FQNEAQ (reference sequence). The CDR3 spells CACIGSYNEQFF. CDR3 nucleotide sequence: TGTGCCTGCATCGGGTCCTACAATGAGCAGTTCTTC.

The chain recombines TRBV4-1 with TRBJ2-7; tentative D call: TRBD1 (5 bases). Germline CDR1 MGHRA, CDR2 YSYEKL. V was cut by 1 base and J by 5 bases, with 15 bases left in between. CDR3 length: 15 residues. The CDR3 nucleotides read TGCGCCAGCAGCCAAGTGTTTCAGGGTGTCGACGAGCAGTACTTC. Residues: CASSQVFQGVDEQYF.

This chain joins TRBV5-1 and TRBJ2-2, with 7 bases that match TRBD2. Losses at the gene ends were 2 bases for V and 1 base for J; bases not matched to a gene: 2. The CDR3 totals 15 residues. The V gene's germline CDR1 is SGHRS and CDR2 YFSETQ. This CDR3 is CASSFPGGNTGELFF. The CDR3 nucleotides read TGCGCCAGCAGCTTTCCGGGGGGGAACACCGGGGAGCTGTTTTTT.

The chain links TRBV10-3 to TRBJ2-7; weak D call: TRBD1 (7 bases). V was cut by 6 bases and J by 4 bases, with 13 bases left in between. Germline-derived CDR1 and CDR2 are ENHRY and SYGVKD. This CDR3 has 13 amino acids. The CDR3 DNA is TGTGCCATCAGGGAGGGGGCGACATACGAGCAGTACTTC. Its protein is CAIREGATYEQYF.

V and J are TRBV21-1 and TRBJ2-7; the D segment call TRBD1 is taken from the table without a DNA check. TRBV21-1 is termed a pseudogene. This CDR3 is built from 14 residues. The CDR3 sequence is CASSKDPQSYEQYF. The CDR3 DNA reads TGTGCCAGCAGCAAAGATCCACAGTCCTACGAGCAGTACTTC.

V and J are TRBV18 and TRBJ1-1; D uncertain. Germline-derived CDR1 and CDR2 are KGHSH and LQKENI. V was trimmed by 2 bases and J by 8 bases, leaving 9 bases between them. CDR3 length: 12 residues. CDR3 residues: CASSPRTGEAFF. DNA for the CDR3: TGTGCCAGCTCACCAAGGACGGGAGAAGCTTTCTTT.

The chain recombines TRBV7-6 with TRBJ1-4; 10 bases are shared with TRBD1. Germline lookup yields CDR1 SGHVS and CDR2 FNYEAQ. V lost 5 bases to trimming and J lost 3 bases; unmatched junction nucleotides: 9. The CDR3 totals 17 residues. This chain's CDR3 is CASSLPDRGPANEKLFF. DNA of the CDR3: TGTGCCAGCAGCCTCCCAGACAGGGGGCCGGCTAATGAAAAACTGTTTTTT.

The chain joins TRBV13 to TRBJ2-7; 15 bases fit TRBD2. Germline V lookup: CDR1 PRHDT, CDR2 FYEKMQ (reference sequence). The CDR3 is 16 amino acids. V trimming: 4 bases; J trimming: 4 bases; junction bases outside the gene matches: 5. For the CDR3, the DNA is TGTGCCAGCAGCTGGACTAGCGGGGGGGAAAAATACGAGCAGTACTTC. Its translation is CASSWTSGGEKYEQYF.

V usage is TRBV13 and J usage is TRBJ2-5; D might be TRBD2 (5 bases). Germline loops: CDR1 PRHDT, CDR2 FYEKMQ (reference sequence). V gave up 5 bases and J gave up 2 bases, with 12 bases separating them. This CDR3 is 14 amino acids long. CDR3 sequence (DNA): TGTGCCAGCAGCGTCAGGACTGTTCAAGAGACCCAGTACTTC. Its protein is CASSVRTVQETQYF.

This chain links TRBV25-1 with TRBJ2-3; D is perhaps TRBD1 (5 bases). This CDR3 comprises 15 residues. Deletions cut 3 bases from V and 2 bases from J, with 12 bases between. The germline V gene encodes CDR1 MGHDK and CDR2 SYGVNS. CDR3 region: CASSEETANTDTQYF. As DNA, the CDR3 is TGTGCCAGCAGTGAGGAGACAGCAAACACAGATACGCAGTATTTT.

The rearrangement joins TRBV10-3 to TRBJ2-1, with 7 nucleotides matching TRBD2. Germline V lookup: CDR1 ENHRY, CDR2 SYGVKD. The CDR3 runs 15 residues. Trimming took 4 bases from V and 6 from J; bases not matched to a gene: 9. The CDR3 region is CAISGSSGESNEQFF. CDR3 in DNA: TGTGCCATCAGTGGATCCAGCGGGGAGTCCAATGAGCAGTTCTTC.

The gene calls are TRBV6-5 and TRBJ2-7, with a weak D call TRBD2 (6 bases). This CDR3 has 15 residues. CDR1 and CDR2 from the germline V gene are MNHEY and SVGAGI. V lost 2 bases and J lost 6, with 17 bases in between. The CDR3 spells CASSYSQAGTAEQYF. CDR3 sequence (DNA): TGTGCCAGCAGTTACAGCCAAGCGGGTACCGCCGAGCAGTACTTC.

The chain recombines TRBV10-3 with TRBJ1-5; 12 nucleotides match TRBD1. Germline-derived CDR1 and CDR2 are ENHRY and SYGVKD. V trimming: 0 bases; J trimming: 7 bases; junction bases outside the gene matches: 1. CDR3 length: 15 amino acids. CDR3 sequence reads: CAISESGQGAQPQHF. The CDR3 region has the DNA TGTGCCATCAGTGAGTCGGGACAGGGGGCCCAGCCCCAGCATTTT.

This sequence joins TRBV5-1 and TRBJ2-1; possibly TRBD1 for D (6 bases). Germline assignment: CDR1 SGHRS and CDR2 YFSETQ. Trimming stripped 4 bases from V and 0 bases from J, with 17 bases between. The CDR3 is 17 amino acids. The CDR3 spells CASSPRGPTSSYNEQFF. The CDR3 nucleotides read TGCGCCAGCAGCCCCAGGGGACCTACAAGCTCCTACAATGAGCAGTTCTTC.

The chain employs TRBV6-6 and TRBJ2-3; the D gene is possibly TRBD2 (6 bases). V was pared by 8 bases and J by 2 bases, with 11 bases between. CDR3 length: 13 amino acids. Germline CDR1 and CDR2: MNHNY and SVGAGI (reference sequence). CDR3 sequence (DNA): TGTGCCAGCGGTAGGGACTTCACAGATACGCAGTATTTT. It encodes CASGRDFTDTQYF.

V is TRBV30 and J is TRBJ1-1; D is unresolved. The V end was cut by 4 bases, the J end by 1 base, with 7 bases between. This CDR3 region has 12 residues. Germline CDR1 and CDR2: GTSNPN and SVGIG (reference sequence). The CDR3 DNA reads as TGTGCCTGGACCCCCTCGAACACTGAAGCTTTCTTT. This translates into CAWTPSNTEAFF.

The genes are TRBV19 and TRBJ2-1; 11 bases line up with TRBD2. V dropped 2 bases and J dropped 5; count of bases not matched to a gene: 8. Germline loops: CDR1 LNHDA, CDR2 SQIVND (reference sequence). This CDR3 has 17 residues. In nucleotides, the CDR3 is TGTGCCAGTAGTATATTAGTAGCGGGGGGGCATAACAATGAGCAGTTCTTC. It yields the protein CASSILVAGGHNNEQFF.

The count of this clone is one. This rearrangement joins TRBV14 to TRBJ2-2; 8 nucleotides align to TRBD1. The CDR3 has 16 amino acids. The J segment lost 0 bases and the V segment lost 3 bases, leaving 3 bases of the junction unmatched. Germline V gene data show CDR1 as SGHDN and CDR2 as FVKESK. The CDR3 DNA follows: TGTGCCAGCAGCCAGTGGACAGGGACGAACACCGGGGAGCTGTTTTTT. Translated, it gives CASSQWTGTNTGELFF.

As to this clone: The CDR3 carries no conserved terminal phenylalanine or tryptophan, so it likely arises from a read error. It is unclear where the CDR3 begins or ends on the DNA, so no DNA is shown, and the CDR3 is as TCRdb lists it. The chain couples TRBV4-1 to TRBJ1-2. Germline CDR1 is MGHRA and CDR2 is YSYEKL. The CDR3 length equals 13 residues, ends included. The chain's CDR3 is CASSLEGWQPHFV.

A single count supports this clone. This CDR3 is CASRPPGGAGSLAGTQYF. DNA of the CDR3: TGTGCCAGCAGACCCCCGGGAGGAGCGGGGAGTTTAGCGGGGACCCAGTACTTC. This chain links TRBV5-6 with TRBJ2-5, with 7 bases lining up with TRBD2. With V trimmed by 5 bases and J by 7 bases, 23 bases remained unmatched. The CDR3 extends over 18 amino acids. Germline assignment: CDR1 SGHDT and CDR2 YYEEEE.

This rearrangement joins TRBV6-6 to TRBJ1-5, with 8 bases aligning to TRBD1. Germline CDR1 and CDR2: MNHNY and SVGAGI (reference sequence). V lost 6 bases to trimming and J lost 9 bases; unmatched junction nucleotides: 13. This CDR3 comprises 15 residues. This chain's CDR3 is CASRPYGQGGTPQHF. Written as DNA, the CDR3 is TGTGCCAGCAGACCGTACGGACAGGGAGGGACGCCCCAGCATTTT.

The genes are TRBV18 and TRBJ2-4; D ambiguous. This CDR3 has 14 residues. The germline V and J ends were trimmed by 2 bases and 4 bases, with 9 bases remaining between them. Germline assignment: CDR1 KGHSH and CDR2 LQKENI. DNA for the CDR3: TGTGCCAGCTCACCATGGGCAGATAAAAACATTCAGTACTTC. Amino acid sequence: CASSPWADKNIQYF.

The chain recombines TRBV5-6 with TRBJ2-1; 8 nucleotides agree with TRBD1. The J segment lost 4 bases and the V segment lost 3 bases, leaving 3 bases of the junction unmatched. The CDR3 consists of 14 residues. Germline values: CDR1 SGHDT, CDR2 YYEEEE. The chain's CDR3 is CASSSGTGYNEQFF. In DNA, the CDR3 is TGTGCCAGCAGCTCGGGGACAGGATACAATGAGCAGTTCTTC.

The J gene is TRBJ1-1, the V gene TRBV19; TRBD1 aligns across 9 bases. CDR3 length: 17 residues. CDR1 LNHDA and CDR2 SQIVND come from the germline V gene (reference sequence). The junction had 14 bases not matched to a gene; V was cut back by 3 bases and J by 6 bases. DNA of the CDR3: TGTGCCAGTAGTATCCAGCTTTACCGGGACAGGGAGGCTGAAGCTTTCTTT. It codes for CASSIQLYRDREAEAFF.

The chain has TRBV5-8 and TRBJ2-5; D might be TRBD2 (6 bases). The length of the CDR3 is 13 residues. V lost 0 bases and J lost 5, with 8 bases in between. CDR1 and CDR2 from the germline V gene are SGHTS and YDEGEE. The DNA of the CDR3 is TGTGCCAGCAGCTTGGCTGGGGGGGAGACCCAGTACTTC. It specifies CASSLAGGETQYF.

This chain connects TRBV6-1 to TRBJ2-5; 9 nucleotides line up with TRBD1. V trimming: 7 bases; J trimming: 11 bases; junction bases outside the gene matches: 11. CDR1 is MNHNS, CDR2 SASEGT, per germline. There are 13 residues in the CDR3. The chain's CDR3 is CASILDRGLEQYF. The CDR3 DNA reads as TGTGCCAGCATCCTGGACAGGGGTTTAGAGCAGTACTTC.

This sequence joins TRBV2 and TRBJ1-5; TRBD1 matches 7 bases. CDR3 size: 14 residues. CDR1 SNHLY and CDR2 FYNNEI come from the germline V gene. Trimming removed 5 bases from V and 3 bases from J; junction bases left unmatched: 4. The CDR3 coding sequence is TGTGCCAGCAGTAGGCAGGGGGTCAATCAGCCCCAGCATTTT. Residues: CASSRQGVNQPQHF.